The clone carrying this TCR beta chain appeared a few times. Its target is not known. This sample was included in a study of graft-versus-host responses after intestinal transplantation. V was shortened by 1 base and J by 2 bases, with 4 bases between the two germline ends. The CDR3 extends over 13 amino acids. Germline V gene sequence: CDR1 SGHRS, CDR2 YFSETQ. Assay used: immunoSEQ multiplex PCR; TCRdb lists only in-frame clones, some missing. This table has roughly 100,000 clones, roughly 91% appearing once. Study-level findings and limits: The study associated peak circulating GvH clone levels with early post-transplant HvG declines. Patients with graft-donor T cell macrochimerism had high graft-versus-host to host-versus-graft clonal ratios in allografts.

The V call is TRBV5-1, the J call TRBJ1-5; D not certain. The receptor comes from a human donor who was the organ donor for an intestinal transplant. The specimen was unstimulated CD4+ T cells sorted from spleen or lymph node cells, collected before transplant. CDR3 in amino acids: CASSLRGNQPQHF. DNA of the CDR3: TGCGCCAGCAGCTTGAGAGGCAATCAGCCCCAGCATTTT.